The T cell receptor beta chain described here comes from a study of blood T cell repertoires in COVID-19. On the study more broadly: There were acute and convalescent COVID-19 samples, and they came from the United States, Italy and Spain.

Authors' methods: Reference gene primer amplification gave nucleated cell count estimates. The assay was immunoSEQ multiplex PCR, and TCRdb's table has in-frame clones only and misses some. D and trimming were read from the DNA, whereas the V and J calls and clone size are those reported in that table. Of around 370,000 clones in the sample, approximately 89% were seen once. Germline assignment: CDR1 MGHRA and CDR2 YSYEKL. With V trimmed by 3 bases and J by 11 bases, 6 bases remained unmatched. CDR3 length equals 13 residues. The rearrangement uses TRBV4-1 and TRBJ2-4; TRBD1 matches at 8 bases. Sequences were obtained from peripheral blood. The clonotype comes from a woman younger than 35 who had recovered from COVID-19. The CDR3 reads CASSHTDRVLQYF. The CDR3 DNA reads TGCGCCAGCAGCCATACGGACAGGGTTCTTCAGTACTTC.